Listed below are T cell receptor beta chains from one sample, sequenced in a study of PD-1 blockade in mismatch repair-deficient tumors. Only in-frame clones appear in the TCRdb table, and some are missing; sequencing was by immunoSEQ multiplex PCR. Found here are more than 15,000 clones, less than 90% of them singletons; the top ten hold less than 20%. Sequencing was performed on PBMCs, taken before pembrolizumab treatment. Receptors were obtained from an adult with mismatch repair-deficient cancer. The CDR3 runs from the conserved cysteine through the conserved F or W. Fields, in order: D gene, CDR3 length, clone size, V gene, J gene, CDR3 protein, CDR3 DNA. A D gene is named only where the DNA matches it firmly. Part of the rows lack a size; the others show once, few, many or a class for expanded clones.

TRBD1,21,NA,TRBV29-1,TRBJ2-7,CSVAGVRGLDGRGLLTYEQYF,TGCAGCGTTGCGGGTGTCAGGGGGCTAGACGGGAGAGGGTTGCTTACTTACGAGCAGTACTTC
NA,14,few,TRBV18,TRBJ1-2,CASSPNPRVGGYTF,TGTGCCAGCTCACCCAATCCAAGGGTCGGTGGCTACACCTTC
TRBD1,16,NA,TRBV6-5,TRBJ2-3,CASSYSPGQGTDTQYF,TGTGCCAGCAGTTACTCGCCGGGACAGGGCACAGATACGCAGTATTTT
TRBD1,16,NA,TRBV7-9,TRBJ2-1,CASSSPDRDGYNEQFF,TGTGCCAGCAGCTCTCCAGACAGGGACGGCTACAATGAGCAGTTCTTC
NA,12,NA,TRBV2,TRBJ2-7,CASSVSQYEQYF,TGTGCCAGCAGTGTGTCTCAATACGAGCAGTACTTC
NA,16,NA,TRBV21-1,TRBJ2-7,CASSPGGRGSSYEQYF,TGTGCCAGCAGCCCTGGGGGGCGGGGAAGCTCCTACGAGCAGTACTTC
NA,15,NA,TRBV28,TRBJ1-2,CASSLAVMWSYGYTF,TGTGCCAGCAGTTTAGCAGTTATGTGGTCCTATGGCTACACCTTC
TRBD2,15,NA,TRBV6-5,TRBJ2-1,CASRLGVAGAHEQFF,TGTGCCAGCAGGCTGGGGGTAGCGGGAGCACATGAGCAGTTCTTC
NA,13,NA,TRBV6-4,TRBJ2-2,CASSDSETGELFF,TGTGCCAGCAGTGACTCTGAAACCGGGGAGCTGTTTTTT
TRBD1,15,few,TRBV28,TRBJ2-7,CASSPANWQGAEQYF,TGTGCCAGCAGTCCGGCTAATTGGCAGGGGGCCGAGCAGTACTTC
TRBD1,16,NA,TRBV7-3,TRBJ2-2,CASSATGSINTGELFF,TGTGCCAGCAGCGCGACAGGGAGTATAAACACCGGGGAGCTGTTTTTT
NA,13,NA,TRBV19,TRBJ2-2,CATTAGTTGELFF,TGTGCCACCACGGCCGGGACTACCGGGGAGCTGTTTTTT
TRBD2,14,few,TRBV2,TRBJ2-7,CASSEELAGVEQYF,TGTGCCAGCAGTGAAGAACTAGCGGGAGTCGAGCAGTACTTC
TRBD1,15,NA,TRBV4-3,TRBJ2-6,CASSQETGGANVLTF,TGCGCCAGCAGCCAAGAGACAGGGGGGGCCAACGTCCTGACTTTC
TRBD2,15,NA,TRBV5-4,TRBJ2-2,CASSLGGLNTGELFF,TGTGCCAGCAGCCTGGGAGGGCTCAACACCGGGGAGCTGTTTTTT
NA,13,few,TRBV7-9,TRBJ1-4,CASSLVPDEKLFF,TGTGCCAGCAGCTTAGTGCCAGACGAAAAACTGTTTTTT
NA,13,NA,TRBV5-6,TRBJ1-5,CASSLAENQPQHF,TGTGCCAGCAGCTTGGCGGAAAATCAGCCCCAGCATTTT
TRBD2,15,NA,TRBV9,TRBJ2-1,CASSPLGGGLYEQFF,TGTGCCAGCAGCCCACTGGGGGGGGGTTTGTATGAGCAGTTCTTC
NA,11,NA,TRBV14,TRBJ2-1,CASSQGRLRFF,TGTGCCAGCAGCCAAGGGAGATTACGGTTCTTC
TRBD2,17,NA,TRBV4-2,TRBJ2-3,CASSQGLAGDGTDTQYF,TGTGCCAGCAGCCAAGGACTAGCGGGAGATGGCACAGATACGCAGTATTTT
NA,12,NA,TRBV6-1,TRBJ1-2,CASRPGVGGYTF,TGTGCCAGCAGGCCAGGGGTAGGCGGCTACACCTTC
NA,14,NA,TRBV5-6,TRBJ2-7,CASSFVQSSYEQYF,TGTGCCAGCAGCTTCGTACAGAGCTCCTACGAGCAGTACTTC
NA,11,once,TRBV21-1,TRBJ1-2,CAGDGTYGYTF,TGTGCCGGGGACGGGACCTATGGCTACACCTTC
NA,16,NA,TRBV5-6,TRBJ2-5,CASSLGLRAVQETQYF,TGTGCCAGCAGCTTGGGGCTACGAGCGGTCCAAGAGACCCAGTACTTC
NA,13,NA,TRBV5-5,TRBJ1-2,CASSSPGIAGYTF,TGTGCCAGCAGCTCCCCAGGGATCGCTGGCTACACCTTC
TRBD2,17,NA,TRBV5-4,TRBJ2-5,CASSSLAGGGMQETQYF,TGTGCCAGCAGCTCACTAGCGGGAGGGGGCATGCAAGAGACCCAGTACTTC
TRBD2,14,NA,TRBV10-3,TRBJ2-3,CAIGGTSGTDTQYF,TGTGCCATCGGCGGGACTAGCGGAACAGATACGCAGTATTTT
TRBD1,14,NA,TRBV13,TRBJ1-1,CASTQTGGETEAFF,TGTGCCAGCACCCAGACAGGGGGGGAAACTGAAGCTTTCTTT
NA,15,once,TRBV27,TRBJ2-2,CASSLGIERTGELFF,TGTGCCAGCAGTTTAGGGATAGAGCGAACCGGGGAGCTGTTTTTT
NA,14,NA,TRBV7-9,TRBJ2-7,CASNPPGRWYEQYF,TGTGCCAGCAACCCCCCGGGAAGGTGGTACGAGCAGTACTTC
NA,17,NA,TRBV7-2,TRBJ2-7,CASSLAGGALSSYEQYF,TGTGCCAGCAGCTTAGCGGGGGGAGCGTTGTCTTCCTACGAGCAGTACTTC
TRBD2,14,NA,TRBV2,TRBJ2-3,CASRREGQADTQYF,TGTGCCAGCAGGCGGGAGGGCCAAGCAGATACGCAGTATTTT
TRBD2,16,NA,TRBV11-3,TRBJ2-3,CASSLGLAGRQDTQYF,TGTGCCAGCAGCTTGGGACTAGCGGGCCGACAGGATACGCAGTATTTT
NA,13,NA,TRBV28,TRBJ2-7,CASSLSRSGEQYF,TGTGCCAGCAGTTTATCCCGATCGGGGGAGCAGTACTTC
TRBD1,14,NA,TRBV29-1,TRBJ1-1,CSVGSGGSNTEAFF,TGCAGCGTTGGGTCAGGGGGCTCGAACACTGAAGCTTTCTTT
NA,15,once,TRBV10-3,TRBJ1-3,CAISESGGAGNTIYF,TGTGCCATCAGTGAGTCGGGGGGCGCTGGAAACACCATATATTTT
NA,14,NA,TRBV5-1,TRBJ2-7,CASSLTGNHHEQYF,TGCGCCAGCAGCTTGACAGGGAACCATCACGAGCAGTACTTC
TRBD2,14,NA,TRBV6-4,TRBJ2-1,CASSDSSGSNEQFF,TGTGCCAGCAGTGACTCTAGCGGGAGCAATGAGCAGTTCTTC
TRBD1,15,NA,TRBV27,TRBJ2-2,CASSLGQGRTGELFF,TGTGCCAGCAGTCTGGGACAGGGTCGGACCGGGGAGCTGTTTTTT
TRBD1,15,once,TRBV5-5,TRBJ1-4,CASSFRTGWGEKLFF,TGTGCCAGCAGCTTCAGGACAGGGTGGGGGGAAAAACTGTTTTTT
NA,14,few,TRBV19,TRBJ1-4,CASSIGDIGEKLFF,TGTGCCAGTAGTATAGGGGACATTGGTGAAAAACTGTTTTTT
NA,12,NA,TRBV27,TRBJ1-5,CASMTGNQPQHF,TGTGCCAGTATGACGGGGAATCAGCCCCAGCATTTT
TRBD2,18,NA,TRBV19,TRBJ2-3,CASSIRGELAILTDTQYF,TGTGCCAGTAGTATTCGAGGGGAACTAGCGATCCTCACAGATACGCAGTATTTT
NA,13,once,TRBV10-1,TRBJ2-7,CASSETAFDEQYF,TGCGCCAGCAGTGAAACAGCCTTCGACGAGCAGTACTTC
NA,18,NA,TRBV13,TRBJ2-5,CASSSLSRDPNFQETQYF,TGTGCCAGCAGCTCGCTTTCCCGGGACCCCAACTTCCAAGAGACCCAGTACTTC
NA,14,NA,TRBV27,TRBJ1-4,CASSLWGRGEKLFF,TGTGCCAGCAGTTTATGGGGTAGAGGGGAAAAACTGTTTTTT
TRBD2,14,NA,TRBV30,TRBJ2-3,CAWTSGTSTDTQYF,TGTGCCTGGACTAGCGGGACTAGCACAGATACGCAGTATTTT
NA,11,few,TRBV7-9,TRBJ2-1,CASSPDNEQFF,TGTGCCAGCAGCCCGGACAATGAGCAGTTCTTC
NA,13,NA,TRBV4-1,TRBJ1-4,CASSQALFEKLFF,TGCGCCAGCAGCCAAGCCCTCTTCGAAAAACTGTTTTTT
TRBD2,15,NA,TRBV5-6,TRBJ2-7,CASSLASGGASVQYF,TGTGCCAGCAGCTTGGCTAGCGGGGGGGCTTCCGTGCAGTACTTC
NA,14,few,TRBV5-5,TRBJ2-5,CASSHRTSQDMEYF,TGTGCCAGCAGCCACCGGACGAGCCAAGACATGGAGTACTTC
NA,14,NA,TRBV30,TRBJ2-3,CAWSAGGSTDTQYF,TGTGCCTGGAGCGCTGGTGGTAGCACAGATACGCAGTATTTT
NA,15,NA,TRBV5-5,TRBJ1-1,CASTLGPNMNTEAFF,TGTGCCAGCACCCTGGGACCCAACATGAACACTGAAGCTTTCTTT
TRBD2,17,NA,TRBV11-2,TRBJ2-1,CASSLVRPGLVKDEQFF,TGTGCCAGCAGCTTAGTCCGGCCGGGACTAGTAAAGGATGAGCAGTTCTTC
NA,15,NA,TRBV29-1,TRBJ2-5,CSVEEVGGGQETQYF,TGCAGCGTTGAAGAAGTAGGTGGCGGCCAAGAGACCCAGTACTTC
TRBD2,16,NA,TRBV5-4,TRBJ2-3,CASSQFSGSLTDTQYF,TGTGCCAGCAGCCAATTCAGCGGGAGCCTCACAGATACGCAGTATTTT
NA,13,NA,TRBV11-2,TRBJ1-1,CASSLGANTEAFF,TGTGCCAGCAGCTTAGGGGCGAACACTGAAGCTTTCTTT
NA,12,NA,TRBV19,TRBJ2-1,CASSIGGNEQFF,TGTGCCAGTAGTATAGGAGGAAATGAGCAGTTCTTC
TRBD1,16,NA,TRBV2,TRBJ1-4,CASRRDRGATNEKLFF,TGTGCCAGCAGGCGGGACAGGGGGGCAACTAATGAAAAACTGTTTTTT